This TCR beta chain was identified during a study of response to subunit inactivated influenza vaccine. This clonotype was observed a few times. V was trimmed by 6 bases and J by 3 bases, leaving 24 bases between them. Germline V CDR1 and CDR2: DFQATT, SNEGSKA (reference sequence). The CDR3 consists of 17 residues. TCRdb recomputed calls from the RT-PCR reads with MiXCR, one row per CDR3 protein. There are more than 550,000 distinct CDR3 sequences in the sample; about 10% occur only once, and 11% lies in the top ten. This sample also belongs to another study, concerning T cells expressing NK-cell markers. From that study: What made the TCR beta cDNA was 5'RACE template switching with UMIs. There were seven HCMV-seropositive donors and one seronegative donor among the eight sequenced. T cells sorted in several experiments were restricted to alpha-beta TCR T cells by an anti-gamma-delta TCR antibody. Expanded NKG2C+ T cell clones had unclear HCMV specificity.

Sequenced material: PBMCs from blood, taken on the day of vaccination. The chain carries TRBV20-1 and TRBJ2-1, with a weak D call TRBD1 (6 bases). The receptor comes from a man between 45 and 60 years old who received an inactivated influenza vaccine. In DNA, the CDR3 is TGCAGTGCCTTAACCATAGACCGGGACAAAATCTACAATGAGCAGTTCTTC. Translating gives CSALTIDRDKIYNEQFF.